This TCR beta chain was obtained from a study of Graves' ophthalmopathy and Graves' hyperthyroidism. The CDR3 extends over 13 amino acids. V lost 5 bases and J 6 bases, leaving 10 bases between the germline ends. CDR1 and CDR2 (germline): SGHAT, FQNNGV. RNA transcripts yielded amplified TCR beta CDR3 regions. Investigators did first-round RT-PCR with HTBI primers, then second-round multiplex PCR. TCRdb analysed the multiplex PCR reads with MiXCR anew, one entry per CDR3 protein. The repertoire holds 1 million to 1.3 million distinct CDR3 sequences, with about two fifths as singletons. Study results and caveats: A 13-signature model separated ophthalmopathy from stable hyperthyroidism, 85% to 90% sensitivity, about 81% specificity.

The table lists this clonotype with a few counts. The antigen is unknown. The sequencing input was peripheral blood or thyroid tissue (not recorded which). The sequence was collected from an adult man with Graves' hyperthyroidism. The gene calls are TRBV11-2 and TRBJ1-4; D is uncertain. CDR3 sequence reads: CASSRSGDEKLFF. CDR3 DNA sequence: TGTGCCAGCAGCCGGAGCGGTGATGAAAAACTGTTTTTT. Full variable domain (rest looked up from reference TRBV11-2 and TRBJ1-4): EAGVAQSPRYKIIEKRQSVAFWCNPISGHATLYWYQQILGQGPKLLIQFQNNGVVDDSQLPKDRFSAERLKGVDSTLKIQPAKLEDSAVYLCASSRSGDEKLFFGSGTQLSVL.